Listed below are T cell receptor beta chains from one sample, sequenced in a study of blood T cells in healthy people across ages. TCRdb re-called the 5' RACE reads through MiXCR, storing one row per CDR3 protein. Of 720,000 or so distinct CDR3 sequences listed, around 38% are singletons. The sequencing input was blood. These receptors all come from an elderly man in good health. Both conserved end residues are part of each CDR3. The D gene is left open where the match is weak. Some rows mark clone size as missing; the rest say once, few, many or name a class of expanded clone.

>12|.|TRBV3-1|.|TRBJ1-1
TGTGCCAGCAGCCAGCAGGGACGAGTGGCTTTCTTT
CASSQQGRVAFF
>14|few|TRBV4-3|TRBD1|TRBJ1-5
TGCGCCAGCAGCCCAGGGGGGGCCTATCAGCCCCAGCATTTT
CASSPGGAYQPQHF
>21|few|TRBV11-1|TRBD2|TRBJ2-1
TGTGCCAGCAGAACCCTACCGGGACTAGCGGGGGGCCGGAGCTCCTACAATGAGCAGTTCTTC
CASRTLPGLAGGRSSYNEQFF
>15|.|TRBV29-1|.|TRBJ2-1
TGCAGCGCCGGTCTGGGTAGCGGTTTATACAATGAGCAGTTCTTC
CSAGLGSGLYNEQFF
>15|many|TRBV2|.|TRBJ2-4
TGTGCCAGCAGTGAAAGATCTGTTTCAGCAAACATTCAGTACTTC
CASSERSVSANIQYF
>14|few|TRBV6-6|.|TRBJ2-3
TGTGCCAGCAGTGTGAGGCGGGACACAGATACGCAGTATTTT
CASSVRRDTDTQYF
>17|.|TRBV5-1|TRBD2|TRBJ2-7
TGCGCCAGCAGCATAGATATAGCGGGGGCCTCCGGTAATGAGCAGTACTTC
CASSIDIAGASGNEQYF
>16|.|TRBV20-1|.|TRBJ2-1
TGCAGTGCTAGAGACATAGGGAAAGGGGCCTACAATGAGCAGTTCTTC
CSARDIGKGAYNEQFF
>16|once|TRBV5-8|TRBD2|TRBJ2-3
TGTGCCAGCAGCTCCGGACTAGCGGGGGGTGTAGATACGCAGTATTTT
CASSSGLAGGVDTQYF
>14|.|TRBV4-2|.|TRBJ2-1
TGTGCCAGCAGCCAAGAGGTACAGCTTAGTGAGCAGTTCTTC
CASSQEVQLSEQFF
>16|.|TRBV5-5|TRBD1|TRBJ1-6
TGTGCCAGCAGTTTATTACAGGGGGCGTCAGGTTCACCCCTCCACTTT
CASSLLQGASGSPLHF
>15|few|TRBV11-2|TRBD2|TRBJ2-1
TGTGCCAGCAGCCGTTCGAGCGGGGGCAACAATGAGCAGTTCTTC
CASSRSSGGNNEQFF
>18|.|TRBV7-2|TRBD1|TRBJ2-7
TGTGCCAGCAGCTTAGACGTCGCCCGGTGGGACAGAACCTACGAGCAGTACTTC
CASSLDVARWDRTYEQYF